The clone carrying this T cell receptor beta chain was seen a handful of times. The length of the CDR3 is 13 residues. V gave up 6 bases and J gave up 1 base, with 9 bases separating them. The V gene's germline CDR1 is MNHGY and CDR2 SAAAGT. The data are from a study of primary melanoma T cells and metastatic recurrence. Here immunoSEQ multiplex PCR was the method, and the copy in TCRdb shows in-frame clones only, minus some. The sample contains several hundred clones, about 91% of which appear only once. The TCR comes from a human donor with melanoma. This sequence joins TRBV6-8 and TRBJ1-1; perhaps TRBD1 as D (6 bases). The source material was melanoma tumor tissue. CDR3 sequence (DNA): TGTGCCAGCAGAGCGACAGGGAACACTGAAGCTTTCTTT. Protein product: CASRATGNTEAFF.